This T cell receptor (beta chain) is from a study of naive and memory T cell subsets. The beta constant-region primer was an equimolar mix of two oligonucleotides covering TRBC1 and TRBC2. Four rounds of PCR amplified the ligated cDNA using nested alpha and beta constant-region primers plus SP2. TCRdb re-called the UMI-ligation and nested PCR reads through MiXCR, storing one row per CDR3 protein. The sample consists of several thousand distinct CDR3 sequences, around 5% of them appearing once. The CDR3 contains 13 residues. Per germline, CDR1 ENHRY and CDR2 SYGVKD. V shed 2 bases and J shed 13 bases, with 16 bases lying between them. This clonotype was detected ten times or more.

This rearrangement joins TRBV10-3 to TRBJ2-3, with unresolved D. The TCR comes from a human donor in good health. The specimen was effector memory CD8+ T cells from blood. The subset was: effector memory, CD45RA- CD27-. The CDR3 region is CAISERVDPAEYF. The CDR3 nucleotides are TGTGCCATCAGTGAGAGGGTGGATCCCGCGGAGTATTTT.